A single TCR beta chain is shown here with its context. Each CDR3 protein gets one entry after TCRdb re-called the PCR reads with MiXCR. The profile covers approximately 15,000 distinct CDR3 sequences, with more than 50% appearing a single time and 20% taken by the ten largest. This CDR3 comprises 13 residues. The sample is drawn from a study of tumor-infiltrating lymphocytes in oesophageal squamous cell carcinoma. Material for sequencing was esophageal tumor tissue. The V call is TRBV12-3 or TRBV12-4, the J call TRBJ2-5; 8 bases are shared with TRBD1. The DNA end is a closer match to TRBJ2-1, so the J assignment may be wrong. This clonotype was obtained from a male donor with esophageal squamous cell carcinoma. The CDR3 DNA reads as TGTGCCAGCAGTTCCGGGACAGGACATGAGCAGTTCTTC. It translates to CASSSGTGHEQFF.